This TCR beta chain is drawn from a study of beta chain features in type 1 diabetes. Study information: Comparable age, gender and cell yields were observed in patients relative to healthy donors. Study-wide findings and caveats: Shorter TCRB CDR3s, moderately but significantly so, were found in Type 1 diabetes patients in all four CD4+ subsets.

By way of CD45RO/CCR7/CD25/CD127/CD95/CD27, the CD4+ regulatory, stem cell-like memory, central memory and naive cells were sorted. Sequenced material consisted of expressed TCRB transcripts (all of the isolated RNA was reverse transcribed). Sequencing was performed with immunoSEQ multiplex PCR; in TCRdb, only in-frame clones are kept and a portion is missing. The sample lists 300,000 to 450,000 clones, 9.6% occurring once. To note about this clone: Its cognate antigen is unknown.

Deletions cut 5 bases from V and 0 bases from J, with 8 bases between. Germline CDR1 is SGHTA and CDR2 is FQGTGA. This CDR3 region has 14 residues. Sequencing was done on a sample of central memory CD4+ T cells from blood. The J gene is TRBJ1-5, the V gene TRBV7-3, with D unresolved. This sequence was found in a man aged 30 to 39 with type 1 diabetes. Written as DNA, the CDR3 is TGTGCCAGCAGCCCTACAAATAGCAATCAGCCCCAGCATTTT. It encodes CASSPTNSNQPQHF.